This T cell receptor (beta chain) was obtained from a study of blood T cell repertoires in COVID-19. Method: immunoSEQ multiplex PCR; TCRdb's copy keeps in-frame clones and lacks some. Found here are 100,000 or so clones, approximately 89% of them singletons; the top ten hold roughly 0.97%. V lost 0 bases and J lost 2, with 10 bases in between. There are 16 residues in the CDR3. In germline, CDR1 is WNHNN, CDR2 SYGVQD (reference sequence). The V and J genes are TRBV10-1 and TRBJ2-2; possibly TRBD2 for D (6 bases). The sequencing input was peripheral blood. This sequence was found in a man in his fifties or sixties with acute or convalescent COVID-19. The CDR3 loop reads CASSESTGANTGELFF. In DNA form, the CDR3 reads TGCGCCAGCAGTGAGTCCACGGGAGCTAACACCGGGGAGCTGTTTTTT.